One and the same sample provided the 26 T cell receptor beta chains below, sequenced in a study of CD8 T cells in Susac syndrome. RNA amounts of 0.5 to 1 ug underwent reverse transcription with random hexamers. TCRdb used MiXCR to reprocess the immunoSEQ multiplex PCR reads, holding one entry per CDR3 protein. The table records fewer than 200,000 distinct CDR3 sequences, 85% to 95% of them present only once. What was sequenced was CD4+ T cells from PBMCs. The receptors stem from a human donor with Susac syndrome.

This sequence joins TRBV12-3 or TRBV12-4 and TRBJ1-1; 10 nucleotides align to TRBD1. V shed 5 bases, J shed 5 bases, and the junction held 11 bases outside the gene matches. There are 16 residues in the CDR3. In nucleotides, the CDR3 is TGTGCCAGCAGTCCCACGGGACAGGGGCGGTGGACTGAAGCTTTCTTT. Protein sequence: CASSPTGQGRWTEAFF.

The chain links TRBV4-3 to TRBJ2-1, with D unresolved. The germline V and J ends were trimmed by 0 bases and 0 bases, with 9 bases remaining between them. CDR1 and CDR2 from the germline V gene are LGHNA and YSLEER. The CDR3 extends over 16 amino acids. As DNA, the CDR3 is TGCGCCAGCAGCCAAGACGTACTGAGCTCCTACAATGAGCAGTTCTTC. As protein: CASSQDVLSSYNEQFF.

The rearrangement joins TRBV7-9 to TRBJ1-5, with D possibly TRBD1 on 6 matching bases. Trimming took off 1 base at V and 1 base at J, with 20 bases between the two ends. CDR3 length: 19 residues. Germline CDR1 reads SEHNR; CDR2 reads FQNEAQ (reference sequence). In DNA, the CDR3 is TGTGCCAGCAGCTTAGACCTCTCGTGGGGGCGCGGGAGCAATCAGCCCCAGCATTTT. Protein sequence: CASSLDLSWGRGSNQPQHF.

The chain couples TRBV27 to TRBJ2-7; either TRBD1 or TRBD2 may supply D (5 bases each). V dropped 0 bases and J dropped 13 bases, with 25 bases sitting between them. The CDR3 length is 16 residues. Germline lookup yields CDR1 MNHEY and CDR2 SMNVEV (reference sequence). In DNA, the CDR3 is TGTGCCAGCAGTTTATCCCCGGGGACCGCGGCTTTTACGCGATACTTC. This codes for CASSLSPGTAAFTRYF.

This chain links TRBV20-1 with TRBJ1-2, with TRBD1 as a possible D gene (5 bases). The germline V gene encodes CDR1 DFQATT and CDR2 SNEGSKA (reference sequence). V lost 5 bases and J lost 7, with 17 bases in between. The CDR3 contains 13 residues. The CDR3 spells CSAPSSGVFGYTF. The CDR3 coding sequence is TGCAGTGCTCCCTCATCGGGGGTATTTGGCTACACCTTC.

The chain recombines TRBV5-1 with TRBJ2-1, with 7 bases identical to TRBD1. CDR1 and CDR2 from the germline V gene are SGHRS and YFSETQ. With 4 bases clipped from V and 3 bases from J, the junction kept 7 bases outside the gene matches. This CDR3 has 15 amino acids. CDR3 region: CASSKDRVDYNEQFF. The CDR3 nucleotides read TGCGCCAGCAGCAAAGACAGGGTGGACTACAATGAGCAGTTCTTC.

The chain is built from TRBV5-1 and TRBJ1-6, with D unclear. V dropped 0 bases and J dropped 13 bases, with 17 bases sitting between them. The germline V gene has CDR1 SGHRS and CDR2 YFSETQ. The length of the CDR3 is 15 residues. Here the CDR3 DNA reads TGCGCCAGCAGCTTGGGTACTGCCTGGAGTACCCCCCTCCACTTT. Translating it yields CASSLGTAWSTPLHF.

The chain employs TRBV7-9 and TRBJ2-2; D is unresolved. In germline, CDR1 is SEHNR, CDR2 FQNEAQ (reference sequence). V was shortened by 5 bases and J by 0 bases, with 7 bases between the two germline ends. This CDR3 is 14 amino acids long. The CDR3 loop is CASSPTTNTGELFF. For the CDR3, the DNA is TGTGCCAGCAGCCCAACTACGAACACCGGGGAGCTGTTTTTT.

V usage is TRBV5-1 and J usage is TRBJ2-4, with D possibly matching TRBD1 (8 bases). Trimming removed 4 bases at V and 7 bases at J, with 15 bases between. CDR1 is SGHRS, CDR2 YFSETQ, per germline. The CDR3 contains 14 residues. CDR3 bases: TGCGCCAGCAGCACACTACAGGGGGGGAACATTCAGTACTTC. This translates into CASSTLQGGNIQYF.

The chain employs TRBV4-3 and TRBJ1-6; unclear D gene. Looked up from germline, CDR1 is LGHNA and CDR2 is YSLEER. V gave up 0 bases and J gave up 12 bases, with 12 bases separating them. The CDR3 loop spans 14 amino acids. The CDR3, as DNA: TGCGCCAGCAGCCAAGATTTGGGCCGGGGACCCCTCCACTTT. Protein product: CASSQDLGRGPLHF.

This clonotype appeared a single time. The chain couples TRBV11-2 to TRBJ2-1; 7 nucleotides line up with TRBD1. CDR1 is SGHAT and CDR2 is FQNNGV in the germline V gene. The V gene end was trimmed by 4 bases and the J gene end by 3 bases; junction bases not matched to a gene: 6. This CDR3 comprises 15 residues. The CDR3 region is CASSSDQGDYNEQFF. The CDR3 coding sequence is TGTGCCAGCAGCTCCGACCAGGGGGACTACAATGAGCAGTTCTTC.

The sample holds one count of this clonotype. J is TRBJ1-5 and V is TRBV7-2; the match to TRBD1 covers 10 bases. From germline, CDR1 is SGHTA and CDR2 FQGNSA. The CDR3 is made up of 15 amino acids. V was pared by 5 bases and J by 1 base, with 2 bases of the junction left unmatched. The CDR3 bases are TGTGCCAGCAGCCGGGACAGGGGAAGCAATCAGCCCCAGCATTTT. It codes for CASSRDRGSNQPQHF.

This chain connects TRBV4-1 to TRBJ2-7; possible D gene TRBD1, 7 bases. Trimming took 2 bases from V and 4 from J, leaving 12 bases between them. The CDR3 sequence is 14 residues long. Germline values: CDR1 MGHRA, CDR2 YSYEKL. The CDR3 DNA follows: TGCGCCAGCAGCCAACCAGGGGGGTTGTACGAGCAGTACTTC. Translating gives CASSQPGGLYEQYF.

The chain couples TRBV20-1 to TRBJ1-1; TRBD1 agrees at 8 bases. The CDR3 runs to 14 residues. Per germline, CDR1 DFQATT and CDR2 SNEGSKA (reference sequence). CDR3 sequence: CTARTGNVNTEAFF. The CDR3, as DNA: TGCACCGCGAGGACAGGGAATGTGAACACTGAAGCTTTCTTT.

In DNA form, the CDR3 reads TGTGCCAGCAGTGCCGACAGGGGAGTGGAGACCCAGTACTTC. Its translation: CASSADRGVETQYF. The chain recombines TRBV2 with TRBJ2-5; 8 positions match TRBD1. J lost 5 bases, V lost 4 bases, and 6 bases had no gene match. Germline values: CDR1 SNHLY, CDR2 FYNNEI. CDR3 length: 14 amino acids.

This chain uses TRBV5-1 with TRBJ2-5; TRBD2 is a possible D gene (6 bases). Trimming stripped 2 bases from V and 5 bases from J, with 10 bases between. CDR1 and CDR2 (germline): SGHRS, YFSETQ. The CDR3 is 13 residues long. The CDR3 bases are TGCGCCAGCAGCTTTAGCGGAGGGGAGACCCAGTACTTC. This sequence encodes CASSFSGGETQYF.

The rearrangement joins TRBV7-9 to TRBJ1-6; TRBD1 agrees at 8 bases. CDR3 size: 15 residues. The V segment lost 5 bases and the J segment 5 bases; nucleotides outside the gene matches: 5. Germline values: CDR1 SEHNR, CDR2 FQNEAQ (reference sequence). The CDR3 spells CASSPRQGNNSPLHF. The CDR3, as DNA: TGTGCCAGCAGCCCCCGACAGGGGAATAATTCACCCCTCCACTTT.

This clonotype was recorded once. The chain combines TRBV6-2 or TRBV6-3 with TRBJ2-2, with D perhaps TRBD1 (6 bases). Germline loops: CDR1 MNHEY, CDR2 SVGEGT. CDR3 length: 14 residues. Between the trimmed V and J ends, which lost 7 bases and 6 bases, there was a span of 15 bases. The CDR3 DNA reads TGTGCCAGCACCTACGCAGGGGTTGCCGGGGAGCTGTTTTTT. This gives the protein CASTYAGVAGELFF.

This chain links TRBV6-5 with TRBJ2-3; no definite D call. CDR1 and CDR2 from the germline V gene are MNHEY and SVGAGI. CDR3 length: 13 residues. Trimming cost V 4 bases and J 0 bases, with 5 bases left between them. The CDR3 coding sequence is TGTGCCAGCAGTTGGGAAAGCACAGATACGCAGTATTTT. Protein: CASSWESTDTQYF.

V usage is TRBV18 and J usage is TRBJ2-1; D may be TRBD2 (5 bases). Germline CDR1 and CDR2: KGHSH and LQKENI. The length of the CDR3 is 13 residues. V lost 11 bases and J lost 0, with 11 bases in between. This chain's CDR3 is CAGSARSYNEQFF. CDR3 nucleotides: TGTGCCGGTAGCGCTCGCTCCTACAATGAGCAGTTCTTC.

The J gene is TRBJ2-5, the V gene TRBV6-5, with 7 bases matching TRBD2. After removal of 5 bases from V and 4 bases from J, the junction contained 4 bases not matched to a gene. Germline CDR1 MNHEY, CDR2 SVGAGI. The CDR3 covers 13 residues. CDR3 sequence reads: CASSHGLVETQYF. The CDR3 nucleotides are TGTGCCAGCAGTCACGGACTAGTAGAGACCCAGTACTTC.

Only one count was recorded for this clonotype. This sequence joins TRBV7-9 and TRBJ1-5, with D uncertain. The CDR3 is made up of 18 amino acids. V was clipped by 5 bases and J by 0 bases, with 20 bases between them. Germline V CDR1 and CDR2: SEHNR, FQNEAQ (reference sequence). The CDR3 DNA reads TGTGCCAGCAGCCCACCCGCCCGGGCCCACTATAGCAATCAGCCCCAGCATTTT. This gives the protein CASSPPARAHYSNQPQHF.

V usage is TRBV20-1 and J usage is TRBJ1-2; no definite D call. There are 13 residues in the CDR3. Trimming removed 3 bases from V and 3 bases from J, with 11 bases in between. Germline V lookup: CDR1 DFQATT, CDR2 SNEGSKA (reference sequence). CDR3 sequence (DNA): TGCAGTGCTAGGTTGTATATGGACTATGGCTACACCTTC. Its translation is CSARLYMDYGYTF.

The rearrangement joins TRBV29-1 to TRBJ1-1, with D perhaps TRBD1 (6 bases). In germline, CDR1 is SQVTM, CDR2 ANQGSEA. The length of the CDR3 is 13 residues. V lost 3 bases to trimming and J lost 2 bases, with 10 bases between them. DNA of the CDR3: TGCAGCGTTGACAGGGGCGGAAACACTGAAGCTTTCTTT. Translation: CSVDRGGNTEAFF.

The chain couples TRBV6-5 to TRBJ2-7; perhaps TRBD2 as D (6 bases). CDR1 MNHEY and CDR2 SVGAGI come from the germline V gene. The CDR3 is made up of 13 amino acids. The V and J ends lost 6 bases and 3 bases respectively, with 12 bases between them. The CDR3 DNA reads as TGTGCCAGCAGCAAGCCCGGGGGCTACGAGCAGTACTTC. As protein: CASSKPGGYEQYF.

This sequence joins TRBV7-9 and TRBJ2-2; no reliable D call. CDR3 length: 11 amino acids. V lost 11 bases and J 6 bases, leaving 10 bases between the germline ends. Germline V CDR1 and CDR2: SEHNR, FQNEAQ (reference sequence). The CDR3 spells CAGSSAGELFF. CDR3 bases: TGTGCCGGCTCCTCTGCCGGGGAGCTGTTTTTT. Based on the CDR3 plus reference TRBV7-9 and TRBJ2-2, the full variable domain is DTGVSQNPRHKITKRGQNVTFRCDPISEHNRLYWYRQTLGQGPEFLTYFQNEAQLEKSRLLSDRFSAERPKGSFSTLEIQRTEQGDSAMYLCAGSSAGELFFGEGSRLTVL.